Listed below are T cell receptor beta chains from one sample, sequenced in a study of Graves' ophthalmopathy and Graves' hyperthyroidism. TCRdb redid the calling of the multiplex PCR reads with MiXCR, one entry per CDR3 protein. The sample lists 450,000 to 600,000 distinct CDR3 sequences, about 35% occurring once. Sequenced material: peripheral blood or thyroid tissue (not recorded which). All receptors derive from an adult man with Graves' hyperthyroidism. Both conserved end residues are part of each CDR3. A D gene is named only where the DNA matches it firmly. Clone size appears in some rows only: once, few, many, or a class for an expanded clone.

many . TRBV6-1 CASSAFPQETQYF
few TRBD2 TRBV19 CASRPPLGLAGGYTGELFF
. . TRBV7-9 CASSPVQSTDTQYF
few TRBD2 TRBV5-1 CASSFGSSGVQETQYF
. TRBD1 TRBV2 CASSEFVTGGNSPLHF
. TRBD1 TRBV7-2 CASSFRQGVREQYF
few TRBD1 TRBV14 CASSQARFSRGQGSRYEQYF
many TRBD1 TRBV10-3 CAITPGQLGNTIYF
many . TRBV19 CASSIEEGGLNTEAFF
few TRBD2 TRBV24-1 CATSDLGLAGGPDTQYF
. TRBD2 TRBV20-1 CSARDGGLLGYEQYF
many . TRBV12-3/TRBV12-4 CASSLVSAGGFTEAFF
. . TRBV20-1 CSANWGISNEQFF
many . TRBV19 CASSNRALTYGYTF
. TRBD2 TRBV3-1 CASSQDSLAASKQYF
. . TRBV4-1 CASSQDGPPGAYEQYF
many . TRBV6-6 CASSPRTGQSNQPQHF
. TRBD1 TRBV7-2 CASSPQGGDGKLFF
many TRBD1 TRBV25-1 CASSALRQGSYEQYF
once . TRBV15 CATKNWGVGSYGYTF
. TRBD2 TRBV20-1 CSALPQGGGNYEQYF
many . TRBV5-1 CASSVRGYEGYTF
few TRBD1 TRBV7-2 CASSLMGTVGNTIYF
. TRBD1 TRBV15 CATSRTRTGGLGYTF
. . TRBV7-2 CASGLGQGNYEQYF
few . TRBV29-1 CSVGRFNEQFF
. . TRBV15 CATSPENGGQKTQYF
. . TRBV7-9 CASSGDVGGNLGGETQYF
. . TRBV6-6 CASSYSRGGGSYNSPLHF